This TCR beta chain was captured by sequencing in a study of blood T cell repertoires in COVID-19. Germline CDR1 is SGHVS and CDR2 is FQNEAQ. V lost 1 base to trimming and J lost 1 base, with 13 bases between them. CDR3 length: 16 residues. This clone occurred a few times. Assay used: immunoSEQ multiplex PCR; TCRdb lists only in-frame clones, some missing. The sample lists roughly 140,000 clones, 81% seen once, with approximately 8.2% in the top ten. The sequenced sample consisted of peripheral blood. The chain couples TRBV7-8 to TRBJ2-5, with no clear D. The sequence was collected from a human donor in a cohort sampled during active COVID-19. CDR3 sequence reads: CASSLGGPRFQETQYF. The DNA for the CDR3 is TGTGCCAGCAGCTTAGGTGGTCCTCGGTTCCAAGAGACCCAGTACTTC. The full variable domain, its missing parts supplied by reference TRBV7-8 and TRBJ2-5, is GAGVSQSPRYKVAKRGQDVALRCDPISGHVSLFWYQQALGQGPEFLTYFQNEAQLDKSGLPSDRFFAERPEGSVSTLKIQRTQQEDSAVYLCASSLGGPRFQETQYFGPGTRLLVL.